This T cell receptor (beta chain) was identified in a study of blood T cell repertoires in COVID-19. At the level of the study: Samples taken during acute and convalescent COVID-19 were collected in the United States, Italy and Spain.

During active infection, Seattle patients enrolled and were then monitored through disease. Authors' methods: Reference gene primer amplification in the assay estimated nucleated cell counts. Clones were read by immunoSEQ multiplex PCR, and TCRdb kept only the in-frame ones, dropping some. V and J calls and clone size are those listed in that table; D and trimming were worked out from the DNA. The data show about 300,000 clones, roughly 86% seen once. Germline V gives CDR1 MNHEY, CDR2 SMNVEV (reference sequence). Trimming took 7 bases from V and 3 from J; bases not matched to a gene: 9. CDR3 size: 14 residues.

The chain links TRBV27 to TRBJ2-7, with 7 positions matching TRBD1. The origin of this receptor is a woman in her twenties or thirties with COVID-19, enrolled during active disease. Sequencing was performed on peripheral blood. Here the CDR3 reads CASKGTEGFYEQYF. CDR3 coding DNA: TGTGCCAGCAAGGGGACAGAGGGTTTCTACGAGCAGTACTTC.